This T cell receptor beta chain was sequenced during a study of blood T cells in healthy people across ages. Study conclusions and caveats: No one knew whether donors had CMV, which possibly confounded expanded clonotype changes.

The V and J ends lost 4 bases and 0 bases, in that order; junction bases with no gene match: 3. Germline V CDR1 and CDR2: SGHVS, FNYEAQ. This CDR3 is 14 amino acids long. For the second PCR, which ran for about 7 to 11 cycles, a sample-barcoded 5' primer and a J-beta primer mix were used. Each cDNA molecule was tagged by a template-switch adaptor with 12 random nucleotides. TCRdb called the 5' RACE reads again in MiXCR, with one record for every CDR3 protein. The sample contains about 620,000 distinct CDR3 sequences, around 21% of which appear only once. This clonotype was counted ten times or more. No antigen is known for it. Per sample, a minimum of 6.5 million PBMCs were isolated.

This clonotype was obtained from a man between 65 and 85 years old in good health. This sequence joins TRBV7-6 and TRBJ2-7, with TRBD1 matching 7 bases. Sequenced sample: blood. CDR3 nucleotide sequence: TGTGCCAGCAGCTCCCGACAGGGCTCCTACGAGCAGTACTTC. Translation: CASSSRQGSYEQYF.